What follows are 20 T cell receptor beta chains derived from one specimen sequenced in a study of blood T cell repertoires in COVID-19. Some clones are missing from TCRdb's copy, which holds only in-frame ones; the method was immunoSEQ multiplex PCR. The repertoire holds roughly 120,000 clones, with about 93% as singletons. Sequencing was performed on peripheral blood. These receptors were taken from a man in his forties or fifties with COVID-19, enrolled during active disease.

This clone was seen just once. The chain carries TRBV6-5 and TRBJ1-2; 7 bases line up with TRBD1. Germline CDR1 is MNHEY and CDR2 is SVGAGI. CDR3 size: 13 residues. V was pared by 2 bases and J by 6 bases, with 3 bases of the junction left unmatched. For the CDR3, the DNA is TGTGCCAGCAGTTACCGGACAGGTGATGGCTACACCTTC. This codes for CASSYRTGDGYTF.

The chain uses TRBV7-9 and TRBJ1-5; D perhaps matches TRBD1 (6 bases). The germline gives CDR1 SEHNR, CDR2 FQNEAQ (reference sequence). V was cut by 4 bases and J by 5 bases, with 12 bases left in between. There are 14 residues in the CDR3. CDR3 sequence (DNA): TGTGCCAGCAGCTCTACAGGGTTGGATCAGCCCCAGCATTTT. Translation gives CASSSTGLDQPQHF.

This sequence joins TRBV18 and TRBJ1-4; TRBD1 aligns across 8 bases. This CDR3 comprises 16 residues. V shed 3 bases and J 0 bases; nucleotides not matched to a gene: 3. Germline assignment: CDR1 KGHSH and CDR2 LQKENI. The CDR3: CASSPDRGSTNEKLFF. CDR3 coding DNA: TGTGCCAGCTCACCCGACAGGGGCTCAACTAATGAAAAACTGTTTTTT.

The chain recombines TRBV9 with TRBJ2-7, with TRBD2 as a possible D gene (6 bases). V was trimmed by 3 bases and J by 0 bases, leaving 10 bases between them. This CDR3 has 14 residues. CDR1 is SGDLS and CDR2 is YYNGEE in the germline V gene. The CDR3 here is CASSGRGSSYEQYF. CDR3 bases: TGTGCCAGCAGCGGGAGGGGAAGCTCCTACGAGCAGTACTTC.

This clone was detected only a few times. The chain has TRBV29-1 and TRBJ2-5; no firm D call. V lost 4 bases and J lost 3, with 12 bases in between. The CDR3 is 13 amino acids. From germline, CDR1 is SQVTM and CDR2 ANQGSEA. The CDR3 loop reads CSVVRTTKETQYF. In nucleotides, the CDR3 is TGCAGCGTTGTCCGTACAACCAAAGAGACCCAGTACTTC.

Here the CDR3 DNA reads TGTGCCAGCAGCTTATCACAGTACGAGCAGTACTTC. This translates into CASSLSQYEQYF. V and J are TRBV11-2 and TRBJ2-7; D is unclear. Germline CDR1 is SGHAT and CDR2 is FQNNGV. Trimming stripped 2 bases from V and 4 bases from J, with 6 bases between. The CDR3 runs to 12 residues.

This chain uses TRBV19 with TRBJ2-5; 11 bases agree with TRBD1. The CDR3 spans 16 residues. CDR1 and CDR2 from the germline V gene are LNHDA and SQIVND (reference sequence). V gave up 4 bases and J gave up 3 bases; unmatched junction bases: 7. The chain's CDR3 is CASSRGTGGIEETQYF. CDR3 DNA: TGTGCCAGTAGTAGAGGGACAGGGGGAATCGAAGAGACCCAGTACTTC.

The gene calls are TRBV7-2 and TRBJ2-1, with 10 positions matching TRBD1. Germline loops: CDR1 SGHTA, CDR2 FQGNSA. This CDR3 has 15 residues. V trimming: 2 bases; J trimming: 8 bases; junction bases outside the gene matches: 6. The CDR3 here is CASSLMDRGGYEQFF. The CDR3 nucleotides are TGTGCCAGCAGCTTAATGGACAGGGGGGGCTATGAGCAGTTCTTC.

This chain joins TRBV9 and TRBJ2-3; TRBD2 agrees at 9 bases. The CDR3 is made up of 17 amino acids. Germline loops: CDR1 SGDLS, CDR2 YYNGEE. V lost 0 bases to trimming and J lost 7 bases; unmatched junction nucleotides: 12. CDR3 sequence (DNA): TGTGCCAGCAGCGTAGTAAGCGGAGCGGGAGGAGGAAATACGCAGTATTTT. Its protein product is CASSVVSGAGGGNTQYF.

The chain couples TRBV6-5 to TRBJ2-7; possible D gene TRBD1, 5 bases. Germline V gene lookup returns CDR1 MNHEY and CDR2 SVGAGI. The CDR3 runs 11 residues. The germline V and J ends were trimmed by 7 bases and 3 bases, with 7 bases remaining between them. In nucleotides, the CDR3 is TGTGCCAGCAAGGGGAACTACGAGCAGTACGTC. It translates to CASKGNYEQYV.

The chain joins TRBV7-6 to TRBJ2-1, with 12 bases that match TRBD2. The J segment lost 7 bases and the V segment lost 2 bases, leaving 9 bases of the junction unmatched. CDR3 size: 17 residues. Germline assignment: CDR1 SGHVS and CDR2 FNYEAQ. The CDR3: CASSLTSSGRGPNEQFF. CDR3 sequence (DNA): TGTGCCAGCAGCTTAACCTCTAGCGGGAGGGGGCCAAATGAGCAGTTCTTC.

The chain uses TRBV11-2 and TRBJ2-5, with 11 bases that match TRBD2. Trimming cost V 4 bases and J 0 bases; bases outside gene matches: 4. This CDR3 is built from 16 residues. CDR1 and CDR2 (germline): SGHAT, FQNNGV. The CDR3 spells CASSSRTSGYQETQYF. DNA of the CDR3: TGTGCCAGCAGCTCTCGGACTAGCGGGTACCAAGAGACCCAGTACTTC.

V and J are TRBV5-4 and TRBJ2-5; no clear D gene. Germline CDR1 is SGHNT and CDR2 is YYREEE (reference sequence). The germline V and J ends were trimmed by 0 bases and 1 base, with 4 bases remaining between them. The CDR3 spans 13 residues. The CDR3 here is CASSLAIQETQYF. The DNA for the CDR3 is TGTGCCAGCAGCTTGGCCATCCAAGAGACCCAGTACTTC.

This clone has only one observation. V is TRBV3-1 (or the pseudogene TRBV3-2) and J is TRBJ2-7; D unresolved. V shed 1 base and J shed 8 bases, with 15 bases lying between them. The CDR3 extends over 14 amino acids. CDR1 is LGHDT, CDR2 YNNKEL, per germline (reference sequence). CDR3 sequence: CASSQAIESTQQYF. CDR3 bases: TGTGCCAGCAGCCAAGCGATAGAGTCTACGCAGCAGTACTTC.

The chain is built from TRBV6-2 or TRBV6-3 and TRBJ1-5, with 7 positions matching TRBD1. Germline CDR1 MNHEY, CDR2 SVGEGT. The CDR3 extends over 16 amino acids. After removal of 2 bases from V and 7 bases from J, the junction contained 11 bases not matched to a gene. The CDR3 sequence is CASSYGRQGSLQPQHF. The DNA of the CDR3 is TGTGCCAGCAGTTACGGCCGACAGGGAAGTTTGCAGCCCCAGCATTTT.

The V and J genes are TRBV18 and TRBJ2-5; D unclear. CDR1 and CDR2 (germline): KGHSH, LQKENI. Trimming took 3 bases from V and 6 from J, leaving 5 bases between them. This CDR3 has 11 residues. The CDR3 loop is CASSPEKTQYF. The CDR3 coding sequence is TGTGCCAGCTCACCTGAGAAGACCCAGTACTTC.

The V gene is TRBV28, the J gene TRBJ1-5; TRBD1 matches 7 bases. CDR1 is MDHEN, CDR2 SYDVKM, per germline. The trim removed 4 bases at V and 5 bases at J, leaving 11 bases unmatched. This CDR3 comprises 16 residues. The DNA of the CDR3 is TGTGCCAGCAGTTCCCATGTAGGGCAGGGGGATCAGCCCCAGCATTTT. Protein product: CASSSHVGQGDQPQHF.

The rearrangement joins TRBV7-8 to TRBJ1-2, with TRBD1 identical over 9 bases. The CDR3 has 15 amino acids. V was pared by 5 bases and J by 2 bases, with 6 bases of the junction left unmatched. The germline CDR1 and CDR2 sequences are SGHVS and FQNEAQ. The CDR3 here is CASSVDRGSNYGYTF. The CDR3 region has the DNA TGTGCCAGCAGCGTCGACAGGGGGTCAAACTATGGCTACACCTTC.

This chain uses TRBV30 with TRBJ2-2; 7 bases line up with TRBD1. After removal of 2 bases from V and 7 bases from J, the junction contained 4 bases not matched to a gene. The V gene's germline CDR1 is GTSNPN and CDR2 SVGIG (reference sequence). The CDR3 consists of 13 residues. CDR3 amino acids: CAWSSTGIGELFF. The CDR3 DNA reads as TGTGCCTGGAGTTCGACAGGGATCGGGGAGCTGTTTTTT.

V usage is TRBV4-1 and J usage is TRBJ2-2; D uncertain. The length of the CDR3 is 17 residues. Germline CDR1 and CDR2: MGHRA and YSYEKL. Trimming took 0 bases from V and 5 from J, leaving 16 bases between them. CDR3 nucleotides: TGCGCCAGCAGCCAAGATCGAGTGCGCGCTAGGACCGGGGAGCTGTTTTTT. Its translation: CASSQDRVRARTGELFF.